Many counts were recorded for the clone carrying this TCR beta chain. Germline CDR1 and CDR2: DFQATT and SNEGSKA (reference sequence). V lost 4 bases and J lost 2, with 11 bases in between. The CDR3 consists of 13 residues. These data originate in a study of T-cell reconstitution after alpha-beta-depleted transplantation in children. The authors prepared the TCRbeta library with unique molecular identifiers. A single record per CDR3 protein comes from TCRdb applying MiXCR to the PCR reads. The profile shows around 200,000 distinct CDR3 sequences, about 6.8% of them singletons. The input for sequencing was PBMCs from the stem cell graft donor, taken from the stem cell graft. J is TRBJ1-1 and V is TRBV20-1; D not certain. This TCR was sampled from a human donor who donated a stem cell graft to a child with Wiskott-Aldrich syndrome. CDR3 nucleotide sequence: TGCAGTGCTATCCCGGGTCCTAACACTGAAGCTTTCTTT. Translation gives CSAIPGPNTEAFF.